The 27 T cell receptor beta chains reported below all come from one sample, sequenced in a study of T-cell memory formation after mild COVID-19. TCRdb re-called the 5' RACE reads with MiXCR, one entry per CDR3 protein. The data contain hundreds of thousands of distinct CDR3 sequences, about 20% of them singletons. Sequenced input: PBMCs or a T cell subset sorted from them (not recorded which). Receptor source: an adult woman who had mild COVID-19 (a few samples of this study predate the infection). Cell type and time point are not known.

In its sample, this clonotype was seen a few times. The J gene is TRBJ2-7, the V gene TRBV20-1; weak D call: TRBD1 (6 bases). Germline V CDR1 and CDR2: DFQATT, SNEGSKA (reference sequence). The CDR3 runs to 14 residues. Trimming cost V 5 bases and J 7 bases, with 21 bases left between them. The CDR3 sequence: CSAGQPPQGREQYF. The DNA for the CDR3 is TGCAGTGCTGGACAGCCCCCACAGGGCCGGGAGCAGTACTTC.

The chain is built from TRBV25-1 and TRBJ2-3, with D perhaps matching TRBD2 (6 bases). With 4 bases removed from V and 2 bases from J, the gap between germline ends came to 10 bases. Germline loops: CDR1 MGHDK, CDR2 SYGVNS. This CDR3 region has 14 residues. CDR3 in amino acids: CASSVRGFTDTQYF. The DNA of the CDR3 is TGTGCCAGCAGTGTGCGGGGATTCACAGATACGCAGTATTTT.

Many counts were recorded for this clonotype. This chain links TRBV12-3 or TRBV12-4 with TRBJ1-5; D unclear. The germline V and J ends were trimmed by 5 bases and 5 bases, with 13 bases remaining between them. The CDR3 covers 14 residues. CDR3 coding DNA: TGTGCCAGCAGTACCTGGACCGGGGATCAGCCCCAGCATTTT. It specifies CASSTWTGDQPQHF.

A few counts support this clonotype. V and J are TRBV19 and TRBJ1-5, with D uncertain. The CDR3 sequence is 12 residues long. In germline, CDR1 is LNHDA, CDR2 SQIVND (reference sequence). Trimming shortened V by 3 bases and J by 8 bases, and 8 bases separated the two germline ends. The CDR3 nucleotides are TGTGCCAGTAGTATTGGGAGTGAGCCCCAGCATTTT. This sequence encodes CASSIGSEPQHF. The full variable domain, its missing parts supplied by reference TRBV19 and TRBJ1-5, is DGGITQSPKYLFRKEGQNVTLSCEQNLNHDAMYWYRQDPGQGLRLIYYSQIVNDFQKGDIAEGYSVSREKKESFPLTVTSAQKNPTAFYLCASSIGSEPQHFGDGTRLSIL.

This clonotype has ten or more counts. V gene TRBV6-5 combines with J gene TRBJ1-3; TRBD1 aligns across 7 bases. The trim removed 5 bases at V and 0 bases at J, leaving 4 bases unmatched. The CDR3 extends over 15 amino acids. CDR1 and CDR2 (germline): MNHEY, SVGAGI. The CDR3 spells CASSTGDSSGNTIYF. The CDR3 DNA reads TGTGCCAGCAGTACGGGGGACAGCTCTGGAAACACCATATATTTT.

The chain employs TRBV29-1 and TRBJ2-7; a weak D match, TRBD2 (6 bases). Germline V CDR1 and CDR2: SQVTM, ANQGSEA. This CDR3 comprises 12 residues. Trimming removed 4 bases from V and 5 bases from J, with 12 bases in between. The CDR3 reads CSVGKGGDEQYF. CDR3 nucleotides: TGCAGCGTTGGGAAGGGAGGCGACGAGCAGTACTTC.

This clonotype occurred a few times. The chain employs TRBV27 and TRBJ2-2; the D gene is possibly TRBD2 (6 bases). In germline, CDR1 is MNHEY, CDR2 SMNVEV (reference sequence). The CDR3 totals 16 residues. Trimming stripped 7 bases from V and 1 base from J, with 16 bases between. The DNA for the CDR3 is TGTGCCAGCACAGTAGGGACTTTGGGGAACACCGGGGAGCTGTTTTTT. Translation: CASTVGTLGNTGELFF.

This chain joins TRBV12-3 or TRBV12-4 and TRBJ2-1, with 7 bases identical to TRBD2. V lost 3 bases, J lost 4 bases, and 3 bases stayed unmatched. This CDR3 is 14 amino acids long. This chain's CDR3 is CASSFSGPYNEQFF. CDR3 coding DNA: TGTGCCAGCAGTTTTAGCGGGCCGTACAATGAGCAGTTCTTC.

The chain combines TRBV20-1 with TRBJ2-5, with 14 nucleotides matching TRBD2. The germline CDR1 and CDR2 sequences are DFQATT and SNEGSKA (reference sequence). The length of the CDR3 is 13 residues. The CDR3 here is CSSGTSGGETQYF. The CDR3, as DNA: TGCAGCAGCGGGACTAGCGGGGGAGAGACCCAGTACTTC.

The J gene is TRBJ1-2, the V gene TRBV7-9; tentative D call: TRBD1 (5 bases). V dropped 0 bases and J dropped 8 bases, with 13 bases sitting between them. The CDR3 runs to 14 residues. The V gene's germline CDR1 is SEHNR and CDR2 FQNEAQ (reference sequence). The CDR3 nucleotides are TGTGCCAGCAGCTTAGCATCAGGGAATCGCGGCTACACCTTC. Translated: CASSLASGNRGYTF.

This sequence joins TRBV7-9 and TRBJ1-3, with D tentatively TRBD1 (6 bases). The germline CDR1 and CDR2 sequences are SEHNR and FQNEAQ (reference sequence). With 3 bases removed from V and 4 bases from J, the gap between germline ends came to 13 bases. CDR3 length: 15 residues. CDR3 in amino acids: CASSFRTAMGNTIYF. The CDR3 DNA reads as TGTGCCAGCAGCTTCAGGACAGCCATGGGAAACACCATATATTTT.

The rearrangement uses TRBV4-1 and TRBJ2-1; 7 positions agree with TRBD2. CDR1 is MGHRA and CDR2 is YSYEKL in the germline V gene. Trimming at V came to 3 bases and at J to 6 bases, leaving 14 bases not matched to a gene. The CDR3 is 17 residues long. The CDR3 nucleotides read TGCGCCAGCAGCCACCCGGGCGGGGGTAAAAAAATCAATGAGCAGTTCTTC. This encodes CASSHPGGGKKINEQFF.

The V and J genes are TRBV18 and TRBJ1-2, with a weak D call TRBD1 (6 bases). Looked up from germline, CDR1 is KGHSH and CDR2 is LQKENI. The CDR3 consists of 13 residues. V lost 2 bases and J lost 8, with 12 bases in between. CDR3 sequence (DNA): TGTGCCAGCTCACCAACAGGGTCCCGCGGCTACACCTTC. It encodes CASSPTGSRGYTF.

The V and J genes are TRBV29-1 and TRBJ2-7, with no clear D. Trimming took 4 bases from V and 5 from J, leaving 12 bases between them. The CDR3 is 12 amino acids. Germline assignment: CDR1 SQVTM and CDR2 ANQGSEA. In DNA form, the CDR3 reads TGCAGCGTTGTTGGGCAGGCCAACGAGCAGTACTTC. Translation gives CSVVGQANEQYF.

Only a few counts were recorded for this clonotype. This chain links TRBV7-3 with TRBJ2-1; 10 bases fit TRBD2. The length of the CDR3 is 16 residues. Germline V CDR1 and CDR2: SGHTA, FQGTGA. J gave up 6 bases and V 6 bases, and 11 bases lay outside the gene matches. The CDR3 sequence is CASSRLERGGTNEQFF. The CDR3 nucleotides read TGTGCCAGCAGTCGCCTCGAGCGGGGGGGCACCAATGAGCAGTTCTTC.

The sample holds a few counts of this clonotype. This rearrangement joins TRBV19 to TRBJ2-7; TRBD2 matches 7 bases. This CDR3 contains 15 residues. The germline V gene encodes CDR1 LNHDA and CDR2 SQIVND (reference sequence). Unmatched junction bases numbered 7, after V lost 3 bases and J lost 2 bases. CDR3 DNA sequence: TGTGCCAGTAGTATTGGGACCAGCGGGGCCTACGAGCAGTACTTC. It translates to CASSIGTSGAYEQYF. The variable domain in full, with the rest retrieved from reference TRBV19 and TRBJ2-7, is DGGITQSPKYLFRKEGQNVTLSCEQNLNHDAMYWYRQDPGQGLRLIYYSQIVNDFQKGDIAEGYSVSREKKESFPLTVTSAQKNPTAFYLCASSIGTSGAYEQYFGPGTRLTVT.

The chain joins TRBV12-3 or TRBV12-4 to TRBJ2-7; D is unresolved. The CDR3 extends over 15 amino acids. V was shortened by 10 bases and J by 7 bases, with 26 bases between the two germline ends. Written as DNA, the CDR3 is TGTGCCACCAGCTTAGGCTACACCTATCCGTGGGAGCAGTACTTC. It encodes CATSLGYTYPWEQYF.

The sample holds one count of this clonotype. The chain couples TRBV6-6 to TRBJ1-5, with a possible D match to TRBD1 (5 bases). The V gene's germline CDR1 is MNHNY and CDR2 SVGAGI (reference sequence). The CDR3 is made up of 18 amino acids. V shed 4 bases and J shed 0 bases, with 19 bases lying between them. The CDR3 DNA sequence: TGTGCCAGCAGTTTGGCCTTGGGGACCGAATATAGCAATCAGCCCCAGCATTTT. This gives the protein CASSLALGTEYSNQPQHF.

The CDR3 is CSASPSGARTDTQYF. CDR3 DNA sequence: TGCAGTGCTAGCCCTAGCGGGGCACGCACAGATACGCAGTATTTT. This chain connects TRBV20-1 to TRBJ2-3; 9 nucleotides agree with TRBD2. CDR3 length equals 15 residues. The V gene's germline CDR1 is DFQATT and CDR2 SNEGSKA (reference sequence). V dropped 3 bases and J dropped 1; count of bases not matched to a gene: 5.

Many counts were recorded for this clonotype. This chain connects TRBV7-8 to TRBJ2-1; D call uncertain. The length of the CDR3 is 13 residues. The V end was cut by 8 bases, the J end by 5 bases, with 13 bases between. The germline CDR1 and CDR2 sequences are SGHVS and FQNEAQ. CDR3 nucleotides: TGTGCCAGCGGGCGGCGGATGAACAATGAGCAGTTCTTC. This gives the protein CASGRRMNNEQFF.

The gene calls are TRBV30 and TRBJ2-6; 8 bases map to TRBD1. This CDR3 is 16 amino acids long. J was trimmed by 0 bases and V by 5 bases; bases with no gene match: 6. Germline CDR1 GTSNPN, CDR2 SVGIG (reference sequence). The chain's CDR3 is CAWYKTGGSGANVLTF. Here the CDR3 DNA reads TGTGCCTGGTATAAAACAGGGGGCTCTGGGGCCAACGTCCTGACTTTC.

This rearrangement joins TRBV5-1 to TRBJ1-1; TRBD1 matches 7 bases. CDR3 length: 15 residues. From germline, CDR1 is SGHRS and CDR2 YFSETQ. Unmatched junction bases numbered 4, after V lost 2 bases and J lost 0 bases. CDR3 region: CASSFTDRLNTEAFF. The CDR3 nucleotides read TGCGCCAGCAGCTTCACGGACAGGTTGAACACTGAAGCTTTCTTT.

At least ten counts were recorded for this clonotype. The chain couples TRBV7-6 to TRBJ2-3, with a possible D match to TRBD1 (5 bases). The ends were cut back, 3 bases at V and 1 base at J, with 11 bases in the middle. Per the germline V gene, CDR1 is SGHVS and CDR2 is FNYEAQ. The CDR3 totals 15 residues. For the CDR3, the DNA is TGTGCCAGCAGCTTGGGTGGGGCCGGCACAGATACGCAGTATTTT. Translating it yields CASSLGGAGTDTQYF. The full variable domain, rest sourced from reference TRBV7-6 and TRBJ2-3, is GAGVSQSPRYKVTKRGQDVALRCDPISGHVSLYWYRQALGQGPEFLTYFNYEAQQDKSGLPNDRFSAERPEGSISTLTIQRTEQRDSAMYRCASSLGGAGTDTQYFGPGTRLTVL.

The chain couples TRBV7-3 to TRBJ2-3; 10 bases are shared with TRBD2. V lost 0 bases, J lost 3 bases, and 3 bases stayed unmatched. Germline V lookup: CDR1 SGHTA, CDR2 FQGTGA. CDR3 length equals 16 residues. CDR3 nucleotides: TGTGCCAGCAGCTTAACCCAGCGGGAGGGGACAGATACGCAGTATTTT. It encodes CASSLTQREGTDTQYF.

The chain uses TRBV7-9 and TRBJ2-5; D unresolved. CDR3 length: 15 residues. V lost 3 bases and J lost 8, with 19 bases in between. Germline V gives CDR1 SEHNR, CDR2 FQNEAQ (reference sequence). The CDR3 DNA reads as TGTGCCAGCAGCTTCGCACGGTTATATGAGGATACCCAGTACTTC. Amino acids: CASSFARLYEDTQYF.

This clonotype occurred many times. The chain links TRBV20-1 to TRBJ2-2; 11 nucleotides align to TRBD2. Germline V lookup: CDR1 DFQATT, CDR2 SNEGSKA (reference sequence). This CDR3 contains 14 residues. V gave up 6 bases and J gave up 3 bases; unmatched junction bases: 3. In DNA form, the CDR3 reads TGCAGTGCGAAGGGACTAGCGGACACCGGGGAGCTGTTTTTT. Translation: CSAKGLADTGELFF.

The chain combines TRBV5-6 with TRBJ2-1; D unresolved. The CDR3 covers 12 residues. V lost 5 bases and J lost 9, with 12 bases in between. Germline assignment: CDR1 SGHDT and CDR2 YYEEEE. The CDR3, as DNA: TGTGCCAGCAGTGGTGGGTCCATTGAGCAGTTCTTC. Translating gives CASSGGSIEQFF. The whole variable domain, remainder taken from reference TRBV5-6 and TRBJ2-1, is DAGVTQSPTHLIKTRGQQVTLRCSPKSGHDTVSWYQQALGQGPQFIFQYYEEEERQRGNFPDRFSGHQFPNYSSELNVNALLLGDSALYLCASSGGSIEQFFGPGTRLTVL.